The source of this T cell receptor (beta chain) is a study of T cell responses to AZD1222 COVID-19 vaccine. Notes on the study in general: The donors showed a predominance of white British ancestry and of females, with possible underestimation of clonal diversity.

Libraries were prepared by immunoSEQ multiplex PCR; TCRdb keeps only in-frame clonotypes and omits some of them. The sample consists of about 190,000 clones, 75% to 90% of them appearing once. On this clone itself: The antigen is undetermined.

Deletions cut 3 bases from V and 1 base from J, with 18 bases between. Germline V CDR1 and CDR2: LNHNV, YYDKDF (reference sequence). The length of the CDR3 is 18 residues. The TCR sequence derives from an adult in good health. The chain links TRBV15 to TRBJ2-2; unclear D gene. The source was peripheral blood, collected on day 0 of AZD1222 vaccination. CDR3 nucleotides: TGTGCCACCAGCAGCATCTACTTGAGGACGGGGAACACCGGGGAGCTGTTTTTT. Translating it yields CATSSIYLRTGNTGELFF.